The 22 T cell receptor beta chains listed next were all sequenced from one sample in a study of siplizumab effects on memory and regulatory T cells. Assay used: immunoSEQ multiplex PCR; TCRdb lists only in-frame clones, some missing. The sample has approximately 100,000 clones, 92% seen once. Sequencing was done on a sample of Tregs sorted from blood. These receptors were obtained from a human donor in good health.

The sample holds a few counts of this clone. The rearrangement uses TRBV30 and TRBJ1-5; TRBD1 might be the D (6 bases). V shed 1 base and J shed 0 bases, with 7 bases lying between them. The germline CDR1 and CDR2 sequences are GTSNPN and SVGIG (reference sequence). This CDR3 region has 14 residues. CDR3 sequence: CAWSEGDSNQPQHF. The CDR3 region has the DNA TGTGCCTGGAGTGAGGGGGATAGCAATCAGCCCCAGCATTTT.

The chain combines TRBV7-9 with TRBJ1-4, with D possibly TRBD1 on 6 matching bases. The CDR3 runs 15 residues. The germline V gene has CDR1 SEHNR and CDR2 FQNEAQ (reference sequence). The V end was cut by 3 bases, the J end by 4 bases, with 12 bases between. The CDR3 coding sequence is TGTGCCAGCAGCTTCGACAGGCTGAATAATGAAAAACTGTTTTTT. It specifies CASSFDRLNNEKLFF.

This sequence joins TRBV6-6 and TRBJ1-1; D gene unclear. The CDR3 sequence is 14 residues long. Germline CDR1 is MNHNY and CDR2 is SVGAGI (reference sequence). Trimming pared 2 bases from V and 1 base from J, leaving 8 bases between. The CDR3 region is CASSYDWSNTEAFF. Written as DNA, the CDR3 is TGTGCCAGCAGTTACGATTGGTCGAACACTGAAGCTTTCTTT.

The chain has TRBV6-7 and TRBJ1-1; D ambiguous. TRBV6-7 is an ORF for which the function is uncertain. The CDR3 has 14 residues. Trimming shortened V by 3 bases and J by 3 bases, and 11 bases separated the two germline ends. In nucleotides, the CDR3 is TGTGCCAGCAGTTATCAGGCGGTGGACACTGAAGCTTTCTTT. Amino acid sequence: CASSYQAVDTEAFF.

This chain links TRBV5-6 with TRBJ2-1, with D maybe TRBD2 (5 bases). Germline-derived CDR1 and CDR2 are SGHDT and YYEEEE. The CDR3 is made up of 14 amino acids. The V end was cut by 4 bases, the J end by 7 bases, with 15 bases between. CDR3 sequence: CASSAGSKGNEQFF. In DNA form, the CDR3 reads TGTGCCAGCAGCGCGGGTTCGAAAGGGAATGAGCAGTTCTTC.

The rearrangement uses TRBV5-4 and TRBJ1-2, with no clear D. This CDR3 spans 13 amino acids. The ends were cut back, 3 bases at V and 8 bases at J, with 14 bases in the middle. Germline loops: CDR1 SGHNT, CDR2 YYREEE (reference sequence). DNA for the CDR3: TGTGCCAGCAGCTCCGGGATTTCTTGGGGCTACACCTTC. The encoded protein is CASSSGISWGYTF.

This clone was seen only once. The rearrangement uses TRBV6-6 and TRBJ1-5, with TRBD1 matching 7 bases. The ends lost 1 base at V and 4 bases at J; junction bases unmatched: 4. Germline-derived CDR1 and CDR2 are MNHNY and SVGAGI (reference sequence). CDR3 length: 15 residues. CDR3 nucleotides: TGTGCCAGCAGTTACTGGGACAGCACTAATCAGCCCCAGCATTTT. Its protein is CASSYWDSTNQPQHF.

The rearrangement joins TRBV10-3 to TRBJ2-1; TRBD2 matches 14 bases. Germline lookup yields CDR1 ENHRY and CDR2 SYGVKD. V gave up 3 bases and J gave up 7 bases; unmatched junction bases: 2. The CDR3 covers 15 residues. The CDR3 coding sequence is TGTGCCATCAGTGAAAGGACTAGCGGGGGGAATGAGCAGTTCTTC. Its translation: CAISERTSGGNEQFF.

V usage is TRBV5-4 and J usage is TRBJ2-7; possibly TRBD1 or TRBD2 for D (5 bases each). CDR1 and CDR2 from the germline V gene are SGHNT and YYREEE (reference sequence). The CDR3 length is 14 residues. V dropped 0 bases and J dropped 2 bases, with 9 bases sitting between them. The CDR3 loop reads CASSLGGEPYEQYF. CDR3 in DNA: TGTGCCAGCAGCTTGGGAGGGGAGCCCTACGAGCAGTACTTC.

The gene calls are TRBV11-2 and TRBJ1-3, with D unresolved. Trimming removed 5 bases at V and 0 bases at J, with 17 bases between. The germline gives CDR1 SGHAT, CDR2 FQNNGV. This CDR3 spans 17 amino acids. The CDR3 region is CASSPVREEASGNTIYF. Written as DNA, the CDR3 is TGTGCCAGCAGCCCGGTCCGTGAGGAGGCCTCTGGAAACACCATATATTTT.

CDR3 region: CASSSLVGEPQHF. CDR3 DNA sequence: TGTGCCAGCTCATCACTCGTCGGGGAGCCCCAGCATTTT. The J gene is TRBJ1-5, the V gene TRBV18; D is unresolved. The V gene's germline CDR1 is KGHSH and CDR2 LQKENI. Trimming stripped 5 bases from V and 8 bases from J, with 13 bases between. The CDR3 loop spans 13 amino acids.

This clone appeared a single time. The genes are TRBV9 and TRBJ2-5; D is unresolved. Trimming shortened V by 4 bases and J by 5 bases, and 15 bases separated the two germline ends. Germline values: CDR1 SGDLS, CDR2 YYNGEE. The CDR3 sequence is 14 residues long. The CDR3 loop reads CASSPQPWAETQYF. As DNA, the CDR3 is TGTGCCAGCAGCCCCCAGCCGTGGGCGGAGACCCAGTACTTC. The whole variable domain, remainder taken from reference TRBV9 and TRBJ2-5, is DSGVTQTPKHLITATGQRVTLRCSPRSGDLSVYWYQQSLDQGLQFLIQYYNGEERAKGNILERFSAQQFPDLHSELNLSSLELGDSALYFCASSPQPWAETQYFGPGTRLLVL.

The chain links TRBV10-3 to TRBJ1-2; perhaps TRBD1 as D (5 bases). V dropped 8 bases and J dropped 3 bases, with 19 bases sitting between them. Looked up from germline, CDR1 is ENHRY and CDR2 is SYGVKD. The CDR3 spans 15 residues. In nucleotides, the CDR3 is TGTGCCATCCTTTCAGGGAATGGTCCCTACTATGGCTACACCTTC. Translation: CAILSGNGPYYGYTF.

The chain links TRBV2 to TRBJ1-1; D uncertain. The V gene lost 8 bases and the J gene lost 3 bases, with 10 bases spanning the gap. This CDR3 is 12 amino acids long. Germline values: CDR1 SNHLY, CDR2 FYNNEI. This CDR3 is CASCQQDTEAFF. The CDR3 nucleotides read TGTGCCAGCTGTCAGCAGGACACTGAAGCTTTCTTT.

The chain links TRBV18 to TRBJ1-2; 7 bases match TRBD1. CDR1 KGHSH and CDR2 LQKENI come from the germline V gene. This CDR3 has 13 amino acids. V lost 6 bases to trimming and J lost 5 bases; unmatched junction nucleotides: 6. CDR3 residues: CASSPDRDYGYTF. The CDR3 nucleotides read TGTGCCAGCTCGCCAGACAGGGATTATGGCTACACCTTC.

This chain links TRBV9 with TRBJ2-7, with 7 nucleotides matching TRBD1. J lost 2 bases, V lost 2 bases, and 4 bases had no gene match. The CDR3 contains 14 residues. CDR1 and CDR2 (germline): SGDLS, YYNGEE. The CDR3 protein is CASSVGGQAYEQYF. The CDR3 nucleotides are TGTGCCAGCAGCGTGGGCGGACAGGCCTACGAGCAGTACTTC.

V and J are TRBV7-2 and TRBJ1-3; D is undetermined. The CDR3 has 15 amino acids. Trimming removed 1 base at V and 0 bases at J, with 7 bases between. The germline V gene encodes CDR1 SGHTA and CDR2 FQGNSA. Here the CDR3 DNA reads TGTGCCAGCAGCTTAGGGCCTTTCTCTGGAAACACCATATATTTT. This gives the protein CASSLGPFSGNTIYF. Drawing the rest from reference TRBV7-2 and TRBJ1-3, the complete variable domain is GAGVSQSPSNKVTEKGKDVELRCDPISGHTALYWYRQSLGQGLEFLIYFQGNSAPDKSGLPSDRFSAERTGGSVSTLTIQRTQQEDSAVYLCASSLGPFSGNTIYFGEGSWLTVV.

The chain is built from TRBV19 and TRBJ2-2; D uncertain. The CDR3 is made up of 13 amino acids. V was shortened by 4 bases and J by 2 bases, with 5 bases between the two germline ends. Looked up from germline, CDR1 is LNHDA and CDR2 is SQIVND (reference sequence). CDR3 coding DNA: TGTGCCAGTAGTACCCAAAACACCGGGGAGCTGTTTTTT. As protein: CASSTQNTGELFF. Combining the CDR3 with reference TRBV19 and TRBJ2-2 gives the whole variable domain DGGITQSPKYLFRKEGQNVTLSCEQNLNHDAMYWYRQDPGQGLRLIYYSQIVNDFQKGDIAEGYSVSREKKESFPLTVTSAQKNPTAFYLCASSTQNTGELFFGEGSRLTVL.

This chain connects TRBV18 to TRBJ2-1, with TRBD1 matching over 7 bases. CDR1 and CDR2 (germline): KGHSH, LQKENI. The CDR3 is made up of 14 amino acids. Unmatched junction bases numbered 1, after V lost 0 bases and J lost 5 bases. The CDR3 region has the DNA TGTGCCAGCTCACCACCAGGGGGCAACAATGAGCAGTTCTTC. Encoded protein: CASSPPGGNNEQFF.

This clone appeared once. CDR3 nucleotides: TGCGCCAGCAGCTTCACTAGCGTCGGCAATGAGCAGTTCTTC. Amino acid sequence: CASSFTSVGNEQFF. V usage is TRBV5-1 and J usage is TRBJ2-1; 7 nucleotides match TRBD2. Germline trimming cut 2 bases from V and 6 bases from J; bases unmatched to any gene: 5. The germline V gene has CDR1 SGHRS and CDR2 YFSETQ. The CDR3 spans 14 residues.

In DNA, the CDR3 is TGTGCCAGCAAGGAGGACCTAGCGGGACCATTCAATGAGCAGTTCTTC. Encoded protein: CASKEDLAGPFNEQFF. This chain joins TRBV28 and TRBJ2-1; 9 bases match TRBD2. V was pared by 7 bases and J by 6 bases, with 13 bases of the junction left unmatched. The CDR3 loop spans 16 amino acids. Germline values: CDR1 MDHEN, CDR2 SYDVKM.

The CDR3 region is CASSNTGSYNEQFF. CDR3 bases: TGTGCCAGCAGCAACACAGGGTCCTACAATGAGCAGTTCTTC. The rearrangement joins TRBV6-5 to TRBJ2-1, with TRBD1 as a possible D gene (6 bases). The CDR3 has 14 amino acids. V was shortened by 6 bases and J by 1 base, with 10 bases between the two germline ends. Germline CDR1 MNHEY, CDR2 SVGAGI.